This T cell receptor beta chain was sequenced for a study of early T cells in non-severe SARS-CoV-2 infection. The CDR3 covers 13 residues. The V gene end was trimmed by 11 bases and the J gene end by 2 bases; junction bases not matched to a gene: 8. Germline CDR1 SNHLY, CDR2 FYNNEI. TCRdb independently ran MiXCR on the 5' RACE reads; one entry per CDR3 protein. Of 65,000 to 95,000 distinct CDR3 sequences in the sample, more than 13% are singletons; the top ten hold roughly 11%. The chain uses TRBV2 and TRBJ2-5; TRBD1 matches at 7 bases. Sequenced: whole blood. This TCR was sampled from an adult who was a healthcare worker with PCR-confirmed SARS-CoV-2 infection or an uninfected control (not recorded which). As DNA, the CDR3 is TGTGCCTGTATCCGGGACAGACAAGAGACCCAGTACTTC. Protein: CACIRDRQETQYF.